The sequence of this T cell receptor beta chain was determined in a study of blood T cell repertoires in COVID-19. Profiled with immunoSEQ multiplex PCR; TCRdb holds only in-frame clones, not every one. The profile shows roughly 250,000 clones, about 85% of them singletons. This CDR3 contains 17 residues. J was trimmed by 7 bases and V by 3 bases; bases with no gene match: 15. Germline V gene data show CDR1 as MNHNS and CDR2 as SASEGT. This clone has only one observation. This TCR was sampled from a man aged 55 to 70 who had recovered from COVID-19. The chain is built from TRBV6-1 and TRBJ1-5; 7 bases line up with TRBD1. The sample comprised peripheral blood. The CDR3 reads CASSDRYLDRVGQPQHF. The CDR3 DNA follows: TGTGCCAGCAGTGACCGATACCTAGACAGGGTAGGACAGCCCCAGCATTTT.